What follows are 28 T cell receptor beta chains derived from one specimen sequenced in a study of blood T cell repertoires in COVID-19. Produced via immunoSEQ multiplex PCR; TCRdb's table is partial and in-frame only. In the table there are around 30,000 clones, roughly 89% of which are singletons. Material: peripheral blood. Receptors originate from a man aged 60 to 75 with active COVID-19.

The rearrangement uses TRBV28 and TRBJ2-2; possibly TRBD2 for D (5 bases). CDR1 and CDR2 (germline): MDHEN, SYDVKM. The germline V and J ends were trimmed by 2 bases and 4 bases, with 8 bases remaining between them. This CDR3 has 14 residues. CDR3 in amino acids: CASSLVGGTGELFF. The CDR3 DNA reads TGTGCCAGCAGTTTAGTCGGAGGCACCGGGGAGCTGTTTTTT.

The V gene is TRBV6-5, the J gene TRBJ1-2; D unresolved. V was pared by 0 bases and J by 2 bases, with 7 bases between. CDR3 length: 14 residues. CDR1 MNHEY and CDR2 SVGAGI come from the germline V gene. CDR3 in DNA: TGTGCCAGCAGTTACTCGAACAACAACTATGGCTACACCTTC. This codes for CASSYSNNNYGYTF.

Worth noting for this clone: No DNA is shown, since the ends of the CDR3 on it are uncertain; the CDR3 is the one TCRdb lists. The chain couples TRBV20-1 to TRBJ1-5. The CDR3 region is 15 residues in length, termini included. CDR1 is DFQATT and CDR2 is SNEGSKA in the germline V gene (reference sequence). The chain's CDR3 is CSASSVPGGNQPQHF.

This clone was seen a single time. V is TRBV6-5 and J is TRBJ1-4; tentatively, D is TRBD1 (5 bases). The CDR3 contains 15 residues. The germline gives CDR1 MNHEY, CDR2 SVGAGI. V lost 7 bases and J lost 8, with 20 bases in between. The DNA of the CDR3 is TGTGCCAGCACCCTATCGGGGGGGAGTGGCGAAAAACTGTTTTTT. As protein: CASTLSGGSGEKLFF.

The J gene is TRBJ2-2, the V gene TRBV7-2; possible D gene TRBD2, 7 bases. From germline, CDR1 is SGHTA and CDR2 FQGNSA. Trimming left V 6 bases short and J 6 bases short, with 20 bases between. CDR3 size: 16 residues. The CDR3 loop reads CASSSRGAPTAGELFF. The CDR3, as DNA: TGTGCCAGCAGTTCCCGGGGGGCTCCGACGGCCGGGGAGCTGTTTTTT.

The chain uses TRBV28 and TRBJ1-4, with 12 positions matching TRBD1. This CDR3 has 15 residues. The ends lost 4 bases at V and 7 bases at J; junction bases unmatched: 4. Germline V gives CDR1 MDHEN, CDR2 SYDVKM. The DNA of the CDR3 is TGTGCCAGCAGTTCTGGGACAGGGGGCGGTGAAAAACTGTTTTTT. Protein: CASSSGTGGGEKLFF.

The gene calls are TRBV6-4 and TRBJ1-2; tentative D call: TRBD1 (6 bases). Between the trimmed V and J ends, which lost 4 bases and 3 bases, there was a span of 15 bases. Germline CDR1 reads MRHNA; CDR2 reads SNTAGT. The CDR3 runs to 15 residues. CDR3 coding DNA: TGTGCCAGCAGTGCGGCTCCGGGGGGCGACTATGGCTACACCTTC. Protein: CASSAAPGGDYGYTF.

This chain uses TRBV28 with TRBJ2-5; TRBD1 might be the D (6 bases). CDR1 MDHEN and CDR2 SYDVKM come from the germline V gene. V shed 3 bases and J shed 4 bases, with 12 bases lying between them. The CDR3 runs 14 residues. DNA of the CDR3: TGTGCCAGCAGTTTCGACAGGTTACCAGAGACCCAGTACTTC. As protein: CASSFDRLPETQYF.

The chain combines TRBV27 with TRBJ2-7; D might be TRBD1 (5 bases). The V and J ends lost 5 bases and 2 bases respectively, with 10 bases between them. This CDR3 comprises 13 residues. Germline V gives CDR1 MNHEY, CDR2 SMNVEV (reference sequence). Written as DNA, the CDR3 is TGTGCCAGCAGTCTGGGGCACACCTACGAGCAGTACTTC. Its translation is CASSLGHTYEQYF.

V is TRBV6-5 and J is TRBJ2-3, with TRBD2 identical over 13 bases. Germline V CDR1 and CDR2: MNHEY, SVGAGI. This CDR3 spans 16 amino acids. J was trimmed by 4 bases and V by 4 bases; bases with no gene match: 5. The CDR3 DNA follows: TGTGCCAGCAGTTTGACTAGCGGGGGGCATGCAGATACGCAGTATTTT. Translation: CASSLTSGGHADTQYF.

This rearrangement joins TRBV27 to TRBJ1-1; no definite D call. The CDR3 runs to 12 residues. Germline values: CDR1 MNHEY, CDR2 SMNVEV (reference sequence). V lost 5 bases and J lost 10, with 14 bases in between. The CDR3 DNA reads TGTGCCAGCAGTCCCCTTACGGGAGCAGCTTTCTTT. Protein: CASSPLTGAAFF.

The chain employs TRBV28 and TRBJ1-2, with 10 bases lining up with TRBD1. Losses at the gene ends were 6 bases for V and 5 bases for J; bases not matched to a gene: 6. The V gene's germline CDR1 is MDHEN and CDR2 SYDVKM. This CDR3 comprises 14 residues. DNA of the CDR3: TGTGCCAGCAGGACGGGACAGGGGACGTATGGCTACACCTTC. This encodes CASRTGQGTYGYTF.

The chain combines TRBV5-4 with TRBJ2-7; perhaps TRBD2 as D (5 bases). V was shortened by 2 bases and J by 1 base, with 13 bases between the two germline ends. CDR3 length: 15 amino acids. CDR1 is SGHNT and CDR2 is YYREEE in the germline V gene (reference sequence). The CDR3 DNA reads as TGTGCCAGCAGCTTTCCCCGGACTGAATCCTACGAGCAGTACTTC. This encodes CASSFPRTESYEQYF. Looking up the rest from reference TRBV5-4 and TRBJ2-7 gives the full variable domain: ETGVTQSPTHLIKTRGQQVTLRCSSQSGHNTVSWYQQALGQGPQFIFQYYREEENGRGNFPPRFSGLQFPNYSSELNVNALELDDSALYLCASSFPRTESYEQYFGPGTRLTVT.

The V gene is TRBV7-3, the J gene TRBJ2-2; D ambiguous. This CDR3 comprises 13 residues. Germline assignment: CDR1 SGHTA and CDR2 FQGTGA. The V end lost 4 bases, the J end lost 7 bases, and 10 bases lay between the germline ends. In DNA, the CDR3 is TGTGCCAGCAGCTACACTGCGGTCGGGGAGCTGTTTTTT. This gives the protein CASSYTAVGELFF.

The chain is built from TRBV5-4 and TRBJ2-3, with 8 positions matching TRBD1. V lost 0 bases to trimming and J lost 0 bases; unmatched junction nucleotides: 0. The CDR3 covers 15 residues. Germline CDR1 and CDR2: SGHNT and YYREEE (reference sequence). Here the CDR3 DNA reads TGTGCCAGCAGCTTGGACAGGGGGAGCACAGATACGCAGTATTTT. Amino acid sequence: CASSLDRGSTDTQYF.

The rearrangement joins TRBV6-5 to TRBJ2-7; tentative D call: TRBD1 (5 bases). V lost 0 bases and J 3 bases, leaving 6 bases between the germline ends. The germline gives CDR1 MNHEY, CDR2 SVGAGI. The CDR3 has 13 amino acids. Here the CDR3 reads CASSYSRGYEQYF. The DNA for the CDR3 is TGTGCCAGCAGTTACTCAAGGGGCTACGAGCAGTACTTC.

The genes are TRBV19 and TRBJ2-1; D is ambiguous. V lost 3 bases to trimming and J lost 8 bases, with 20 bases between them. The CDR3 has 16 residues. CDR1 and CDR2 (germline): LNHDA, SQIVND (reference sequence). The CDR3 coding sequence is TGTGCCAGTAGTATTAGACAAGGCTTGGGTACTGATGAGCAGTTCTTC. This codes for CASSIRQGLGTDEQFF.

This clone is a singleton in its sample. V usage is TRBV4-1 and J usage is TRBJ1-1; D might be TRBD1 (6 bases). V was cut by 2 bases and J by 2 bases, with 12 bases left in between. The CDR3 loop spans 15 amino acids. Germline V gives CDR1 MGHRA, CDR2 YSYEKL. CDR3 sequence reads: CASSQPRGPNTEAFF. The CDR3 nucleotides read TGCGCCAGCAGCCAACCCAGGGGTCCCAACACTGAAGCTTTCTTT.

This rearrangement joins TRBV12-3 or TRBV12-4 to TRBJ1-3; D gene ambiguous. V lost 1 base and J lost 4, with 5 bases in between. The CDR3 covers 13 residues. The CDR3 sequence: CASSLGEGNTIYF. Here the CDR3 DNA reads TGTGCCAGCAGTTTAGGGGAGGGAAACACCATATATTTT.

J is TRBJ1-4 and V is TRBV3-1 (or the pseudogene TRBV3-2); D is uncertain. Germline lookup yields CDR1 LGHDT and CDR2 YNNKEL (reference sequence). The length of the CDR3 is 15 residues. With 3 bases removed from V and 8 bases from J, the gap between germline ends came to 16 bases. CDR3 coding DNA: TGTGCCAGCAGCCAGACTCGGGGATGGGGAGAAAAACTGTTTTTT. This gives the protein CASSQTRGWGEKLFF.

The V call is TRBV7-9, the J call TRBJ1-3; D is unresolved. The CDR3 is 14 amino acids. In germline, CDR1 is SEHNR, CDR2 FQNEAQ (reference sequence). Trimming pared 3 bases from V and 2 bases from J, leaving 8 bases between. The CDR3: CASSLTGAGNTIYF. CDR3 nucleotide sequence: TGTGCCAGCAGCTTGACGGGAGCTGGAAACACCATATATTTT.

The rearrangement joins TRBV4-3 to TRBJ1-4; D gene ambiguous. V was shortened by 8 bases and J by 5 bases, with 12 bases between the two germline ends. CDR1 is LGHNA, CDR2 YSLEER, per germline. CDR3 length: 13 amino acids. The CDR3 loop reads CASARGVNEKLFF. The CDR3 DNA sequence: TGCGCCAGCGCTCGGGGTGTGAATGAAAAACTGTTTTTT.

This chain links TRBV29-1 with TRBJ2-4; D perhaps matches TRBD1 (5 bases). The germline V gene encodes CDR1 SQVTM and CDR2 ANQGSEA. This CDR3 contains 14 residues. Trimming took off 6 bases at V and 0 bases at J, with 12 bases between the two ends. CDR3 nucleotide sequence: TGCAGCGTAGTAGACAGTCTAGCCAAAAACATTCAGTACTTC. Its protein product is CSVVDSLAKNIQYF.

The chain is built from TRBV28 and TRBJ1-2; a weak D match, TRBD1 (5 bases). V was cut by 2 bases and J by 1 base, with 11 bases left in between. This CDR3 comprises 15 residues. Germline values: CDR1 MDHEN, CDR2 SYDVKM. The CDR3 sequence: CASSLGPGVNYGYTF. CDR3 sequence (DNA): TGTGCCAGCAGTTTAGGCCCGGGGGTTAACTATGGCTACACCTTC.

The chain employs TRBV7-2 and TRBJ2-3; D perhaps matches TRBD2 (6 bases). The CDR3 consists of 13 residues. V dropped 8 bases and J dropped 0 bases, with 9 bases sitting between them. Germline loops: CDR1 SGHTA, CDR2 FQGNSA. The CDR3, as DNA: TGTGCCAGCCGACGGGGGAGCACAGATACGCAGTATTTT. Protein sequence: CASRRGSTDTQYF.

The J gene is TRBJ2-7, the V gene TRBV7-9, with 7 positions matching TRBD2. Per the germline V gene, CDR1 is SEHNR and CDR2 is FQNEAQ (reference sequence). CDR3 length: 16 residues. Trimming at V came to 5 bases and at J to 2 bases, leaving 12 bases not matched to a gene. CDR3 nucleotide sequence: TGTGCCAGCAGCGCCCCCCCGCCTAGCGGAACCTACGAGCAGTACTTC. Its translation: CASSAPPPSGTYEQYF. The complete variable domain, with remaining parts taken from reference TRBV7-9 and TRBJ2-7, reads DTGVSQNPRHKITKRGQNVTFRCDPISEHNRLYWYRQTLGQGPEFLTYFQNEAQLEKSRLLSDRFSAERPKGSFSTLEIQRTEQGDSAMYLCASSAPPPSGTYEQYFGPGTRLTVT.

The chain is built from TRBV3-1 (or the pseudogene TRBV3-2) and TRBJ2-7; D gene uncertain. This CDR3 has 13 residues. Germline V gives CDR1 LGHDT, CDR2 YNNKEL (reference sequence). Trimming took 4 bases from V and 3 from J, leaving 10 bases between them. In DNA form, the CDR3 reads TGTGCCAGCAGCCGCAGGCGTTTCTACGAGCAGTACTTC. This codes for CASSRRRFYEQYF.

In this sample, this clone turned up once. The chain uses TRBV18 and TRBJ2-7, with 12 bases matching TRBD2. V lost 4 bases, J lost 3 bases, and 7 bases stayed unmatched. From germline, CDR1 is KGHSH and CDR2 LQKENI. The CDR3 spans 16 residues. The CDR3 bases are TGTGCCAGCTCACTCGGGACTAGCGGGTCGGTCTACGAGCAGTACTTC. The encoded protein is CASSLGTSGSVYEQYF.